This TCR beta chain stems from a study of blood T cell repertoires in COVID-19 (TCRdb year 2020). Regarding the research as a whole: The collaborator samples originated in the United States, Italy and Spain and spanned the acute and convalescent phases of COVID-19. The prospective study material was composed of cDNA or gDNA derived from T cells, B-cell-depleted T cells, or PBMCs. The repertoires were made available in a free public database intended to serve as a resource for research on the immune response to SARS-CoV-2. The samples were drawn from the first 160 participants of the ongoing ImmuneRACE study and from about 1,200 subjects provided by 6 global collaborators. Where available, HLA class I and class II types were taken from metadata supplied by the sample provider and were not determined by assay-based typing. Subjects who had been exposed to COVID-19, were actively infected with it, or had recovered from it provided the deeply sampled blood TCRbeta repertoires that made up the dataset. A de-identified subject ID, COVID-19 status, age in years and sex were almost always included in the sample metadata.

TCRbeta CDR3 regions were amplified from genomic DNA using the immunoSEQ Assay, a bias-controlled multiplex PCR. Per the authors' processing: Within the assay, amplification of reference gene primers was used to estimate how many nucleated cells each sample contained. Sequence reads were collapsed and filtered to measure the absolute abundance of every unique TCRbeta CDR3 rearrangement. For each sample, productive Simpson clonality was calculated as the square root of Simpson's diversity index across productive rearrangements. TCRdb took this table from immuneACCESS and kept in-frame rearrangements with V and J called. Such tables lack part of the clones; where checked against another copy, unresolved V genes explain under half of the gap, and the rest is unexplained. That table supplies the V and J calls and clone size; D and trimming were determined from the DNA. The sample table contains about 120,000 clones; only one count was recorded for 79% of them. The ten largest account for roughly 4% of the sample.

Points the paper makes about the study in general: Clinical and demographic metadata were provided uncurated, with the amount varying by source and participant.

Whole blood was collected in K2EDTA tubes by collaborating institutions according to the institutions' own protocols. For TCRbeta analysis, collaborators shipped samples in one of three forms: frozen whole blood, isolated PBMCs, or DNA extracted from either of those sample types. About this clone itself: Its antigen is still unknown. Nothing much larger sits one base from this clone, and base qualities are not available.

The germline V gene gives CDR1 as MGHRA and CDR2 as YSYEKL. Unmatched junction bases come to 8, with V trimmed by 3 bases and J by 4 bases. There are 15 amino acids in the CDR3, from cysteine to phenylalanine inclusive. The entry retains the CDR3 DNA only, 45 bases that are in frame from base 1. The sample taken for sequencing was peripheral blood. The V and J genes are TRBV4-1 and TRBJ1-1; 7 central bases correspond to TRBD1. The sequence came from an elderly woman with acute or convalescent COVID-19. The DNA sequence follows: TGCGCCAGCAGCCAGGCACAGGGGTCGGGCACTGAAGCTTTCTTT. This codes for CASSQAQGSGTEAFF.